Shown below are 10 T cell receptor beta chains from a single sample sequenced in a study of T-cell reconstitution after alpha-beta-depleted transplantation in children. Construction of the TCRbeta library involved unique molecular identifiers. TCRdb re-called the PCR reads through MiXCR, storing one row per CDR3 protein. The sample has 250,000 to 300,000 distinct CDR3 sequences; roughly 8.2% are singletons. Antigens for these TCRs are unknown. Study results and limitations: By one year post-transplant, T-cell counts and diversity largely arose from T cells that were newly produced.

The material sequenced was peripheral blood, taken 360 days after TCRalphabeta/CD19-depleted stem cell transplant. Receptors were obtained from a female patient between 2 and 15 years old who had a stem cell transplant for Fanconi anemia, so the T cells may come from the graft donor.

The chain carries TRBV28 and TRBJ2-2; 9 bases align to TRBD1. This CDR3 comprises 15 residues. The J segment lost 6 bases and the V segment lost 7 bases, leaving 9 bases of the junction unmatched. Germline V gene sequence: CDR1 MDHEN, CDR2 SYDVKM. CDR3 DNA: TGTGCCAGCAAAACAGGGGGCAGGATTTCCGGGGAGCTGTTTTTT. Its protein product is CASKTGGRISGELFF.

This clonotype occurred many times. Here the CDR3 DNA reads TGTGCCAGCAGTTACCATCTGGGACAGTTTAACTATGGCTACACCTTC. Residues: CASSYHLGQFNYGYTF. V gene TRBV6-2 or TRBV6-3 combines with J gene TRBJ1-2, with 7 bases that match TRBD1. V lost 2 bases to trimming and J lost 1 base; unmatched junction nucleotides: 7. This CDR3 comprises 16 residues. From germline, CDR1 is MNHEY and CDR2 SVGEGT.

The chain uses TRBV11-2 and TRBJ2-7, with 7 bases lining up with TRBD1. The CDR3 covers 19 residues. Germline loops: CDR1 SGHAT, CDR2 FQNNGV. J lost 0 bases, V lost 5 bases, and 19 bases had no gene match. The CDR3 DNA reads as TGTGCCAGCAGCCCGCCGTCAGGGATACAGGGGAAAAGCTCCTACGAGCAGTACTTC. Protein: CASSPPSGIQGKSSYEQYF.

The table lists this clonotype with many counts. V is TRBV5-1 and J is TRBJ1-1; TRBD1 aligns across 8 bases. The V gene end was trimmed by 2 bases and the J gene end by 4 bases; junction bases not matched to a gene: 7. From germline, CDR1 is SGHRS and CDR2 YFSETQ. CDR3 length equals 15 residues. The CDR3 DNA is TGCGCCAGCAGCTTTGACAGGGGAGGGGGCACTGAAGCTTTCTTT. This sequence encodes CASSFDRGGGTEAFF.

This clonotype has ten or more counts. The chain carries TRBV20-1 and TRBJ2-1, with D maybe TRBD1 (6 bases). V lost 7 bases to trimming and J lost 0 bases, with 10 bases between them. The V gene's germline CDR1 is DFQATT and CDR2 SNEGSKA (reference sequence). This CDR3 has 13 residues. This CDR3 reads CSEVGASYNEQFF. As DNA, the CDR3 is TGCAGTGAGGTGGGGGCCTCCTACAATGAGCAGTTCTTC.

The V call is TRBV7-9, the J call TRBJ2-7; D tentatively reads TRBD1 or TRBD2 (6 bases each). CDR1 and CDR2 (germline): SEHNR, FQNEAQ (reference sequence). This CDR3 spans 16 amino acids. Trimming took 6 bases from V and 7 from J, leaving 25 bases between them. The CDR3 protein is CASSSDGGQGGVEQYF. The CDR3 DNA is TGTGCCAGCAGTTCAGATGGGGGGCAGGGAGGTGTGGAGCAGTACTTC.

There are many counts of this clonotype. The V gene is TRBV28, the J gene TRBJ1-4; D gene uncertain. CDR3 length: 15 residues. V lost 5 bases and J 0 bases, leaving 10 bases between the germline ends. CDR1 and CDR2 from the germline V gene are MDHEN and SYDVKM. In nucleotides, the CDR3 is TGTGCCAGCAGTGCTCACGGAGCAACTAATGAAAAACTGTTTTTT. Its translation: CASSAHGATNEKLFF.

V and J are TRBV28 and TRBJ2-7; weak D call: TRBD2 (5 bases). This CDR3 is built from 17 residues. Trimming shortened V by 2 bases and J by 4 bases, and 21 bases separated the two germline ends. Germline-derived CDR1 and CDR2 are MDHEN and SYDVKM. CDR3 coding DNA: TGTGCCAGCAGTTTAAGCGCTGTGGAGCGGTTAAATTACGAGCAGTACTTC. Protein product: CASSLSAVERLNYEQYF.

This clonotype was picked up many times. This chain links TRBV12-3 or TRBV12-4 with TRBJ1-2; D uncertain. With 3 bases removed from V and 2 bases from J, the gap between germline ends came to 19 bases. The CDR3 has 17 residues. For the CDR3, the DNA is TGTGCCAGCAGTTTTCCCCAGCCAGCGCACTCAAACTATGGCTACACCTTC. Amino acids: CASSFPQPAHSNYGYTF.

This clonotype came up many times. The chain employs TRBV29-1 and TRBJ1-1; D perhaps matches TRBD1 (5 bases). This CDR3 contains 12 residues. Germline V gene sequence: CDR1 SQVTM, CDR2 ANQGSEA. The ends were cut back, 3 bases at V and 7 bases at J, with 12 bases in the middle. The CDR3 loop is CSVDEGIGEAFF. CDR3 nucleotide sequence: TGCAGCGTTGACGAGGGGATAGGTGAAGCTTTCTTT.